This is a list of T cell receptor beta chains from one sample in a study of T cells in Graves' hyperthyroidism and ophthalmopathy. One entry per CDR3 protein, called by TCRdb with MiXCR from the multiplex PCR reads. There are some 370,000 distinct CDR3 sequences in the sample; approximately 18% occur only once, and 34% lies in the top ten. Source material: blood. These receptors were collected from a woman in her 30s with Graves' hyperthyroidism that later progressed to Graves' ophthalmopathy. Each CDR3 is given with its conserved first and last residue. Fields, in order: D gene, J gene, clone size, V gene, CDR3 DNA, CDR3 protein. The D gene is left open where the match is weak. The size of a clone is reported for some rows only, either as once, few or many, or as a class for expanded clones.

D gene: TRBD2; J gene: TRBJ2-1; clone size: .; V gene: TRBV11-2; CDR3 DNA: TGTGCCAGCAGCCCATCAGGACTAGCGGGAAGTCATGAGCAGTTCTTC; CDR3 protein: CASSPSGLAGSHEQFF
D gene: .; J gene: TRBJ2-7; clone size: .; V gene: TRBV27; CDR3 DNA: TGTGCCAGCAGTCCAAGGATTTCCTACGAGCAGTACTTC; CDR3 protein: CASSPRISYEQYF
D gene: TRBD2; J gene: TRBJ2-7; clone size: .; V gene: TRBV27; CDR3 DNA: TGTGCCAGCGGGCTAGCGGGAGGCTACGAGCAGTACTTC; CDR3 protein: CASGLAGGYEQYF
D gene: .; J gene: TRBJ1-5; clone size: .; V gene: TRBV6-1; CDR3 DNA: TGTGCCAGCAGTGAACAGGGAAGCGGGTATGTTGGCAATCAGCCCCAGCATTTT; CDR3 protein: CASSEQGSGYVGNQPQHF
D gene: .; J gene: TRBJ2-5; clone size: many; V gene: TRBV7-2; CDR3 DNA: TGTGCCAGCAACGTGGCCACTAGCCAAGGGACCCAGTACTTC; CDR3 protein: CASNVATSQGTQYF
D gene: TRBD1; J gene: TRBJ1-4; clone size: many; V gene: TRBV28; CDR3 DNA: TGTGCCAGCAGGGAACAGGGGGCGGGTGAAAAACTGTTTTTT; CDR3 protein: CASREQGAGEKLFF
D gene: .; J gene: TRBJ1-6; clone size: many; V gene: TRBV5-6; CDR3 DNA: TGTGCCAGCAGCTTCGGAGGCTATAATTCACCCCTCCACTTT; CDR3 protein: CASSFGGYNSPLHF
D gene: .; J gene: TRBJ1-3; clone size: few; V gene: TRBV5-1; CDR3 DNA: TGCGCCAGCAGATCCCCAGGAGTCTCTGGAAACACCATATATTTT; CDR3 protein: CASRSPGVSGNTIYF
D gene: .; J gene: TRBJ2-1; clone size: many; V gene: TRBV10-3; CDR3 DNA: TGTGCCATCAGTGGGACTACTGGCTCCTACAATGAGCAGTTCTTC; CDR3 protein: CAISGTTGSYNEQFF
D gene: .; J gene: TRBJ2-2; clone size: many; V gene: TRBV27; CDR3 DNA: TGTGCCAGCAGTTTGGAGAGGGGCGGGGAGCTGTTTTTT; CDR3 protein: CASSLERGGELFF
D gene: .; J gene: TRBJ1-5; clone size: few; V gene: TRBV27; CDR3 DNA: TGTGCCAGCAGCCTCACGGGGGGGGTGAAGACCCAGCATTTT; CDR3 protein: CASSLTGGVKTQHF
D gene: .; J gene: TRBJ1-1; clone size: .; V gene: TRBV7-9; CDR3 DNA: TGTGCCAGCAGCTCGACAAACCGGGCCCCGAACGGGCTGAACACTGAAGCTTTCTTT; CDR3 protein: CASSSTNRAPNGLNTEAFF
D gene: .; J gene: TRBJ1-1; clone size: .; V gene: TRBV7-3; CDR3 DNA: TGTGCCAGCAGCTTACCGGGGACAACTGAAGCTTTCTTT; CDR3 protein: CASSLPGTTEAFF